The clone carrying this T cell receptor beta chain was seen only a few times. The antigen is unknown. A unique molecular identifier was carried by every single TCR cDNA molecule. TCRdb redid the calling of the 5' RACE reads with MiXCR, one entry per CDR3 protein. The sample contains fewer than 55,000 distinct CDR3 sequences, roughly 8.1% of which appear only once. Germline-derived CDR1 and CDR2 are MDHEN and SYDVKM. The V gene end was trimmed by 6 bases and the J gene end by 5 bases; junction bases not matched to a gene: 11. This CDR3 spans 16 amino acids. Stated time point: blood at routine non-recurrence follow-up after resection. Whole RNA was taken from tumor, nontumor lung or frozen PBMC; it was then sequenced unsorted. This sample is drawn from a study of spatial heterogeneity in lung cancer. Study context: Median follow-up for sequenced PBMC samples was about two years after resection, when such samples existed. Sequencing consistently turned up more beta-chain sequences than alpha-chain sequences. General study findings and limits: Ubiquitous expanded tumor TCRs were seen in blood more at resection than at follow-up.

The genes are TRBV28 and TRBJ2-1, with 9 bases matching TRBD2. The source material was PBMCs, sampled at follow-up. This clonotype was sampled from a female donor with early-stage non-small cell lung cancer. CDR3 loop: CASRVRVAGDDNEQFF. The CDR3 bases are TGTGCCAGCAGAGTCCGGGTAGCGGGGGACGACAATGAGCAGTTCTTC.